This T cell receptor (beta chain) was obtained from a study of OX40 agonist ivuxolimab in advanced cancers. At the level of the study: All patients had ivuxolimab intravenously every 2 weeks at 0.01 to 10 mg/kg. Participants, about 83% male, averaged about 59 years of age, ranging from about 23 to 80.

Profiling relied on immunoSEQ multiplex PCR, and the TCRdb table lists in-frame clones only, not all of them. The table has around 69,000 clones, 88% seen once; the top ten hold more than 2.5%. The CDR3 length is 15 residues. Germline-derived CDR1 and CDR2 are SGHTA and FQGNSA. Trimming removed 0 bases at V and 10 bases at J, with 16 bases between. This TCR was recovered from an adult with an advanced solid tumor such as melanoma, head and neck, liver or kidney cancer. The sample in question was CD4+ or CD8+ T cells sorted from blood, obtained in a trial of the OX40 agonist ivuxolimab. The rearrangement uses TRBV7-2 and TRBJ2-1; D could derive from TRBD1 or TRBD2 (5 bases each). The chain's CDR3 is CASSLAGTLGSEQFF. In nucleotides, the CDR3 is TGTGCCAGCAGCTTAGCCGGGACCCTTGGTTCGGAGCAGTTCTTC. Supplemented by reference TRBV7-2 and TRBJ2-1, the full variable domain reads GAGVSQSPSNKVTEKGKDVELRCDPISGHTALYWYRQSLGQGLEFLIYFQGNSAPDKSGLPSDRFSAERTGGSVSTLTIQRTQQEDSAVYLCASSLAGTLGSEQFFGPGTRLTVL.